This T cell receptor (beta chain) was sequenced in a study of a mutant IDH1 vaccine in newly diagnosed glioma. On the study more broadly: It was radiotherapy, temozolomide, or both that patients received previously, with most receiving both.

To note about this clone: Its antigen remains unidentified.

The time point here: week 5, during vaccination. Vaccination used 300 ug of mutant IDH1 20-mer peptide per dose, with topical imiquimod. Trimming took 0 bases from V and 3 from J, leaving 6 bases between them. The CDR3 is made up of 13 amino acids. Germline values: CDR1 MNHEY, CDR2 SVGAGI. The method was immunoSEQ multiplex PCR; TCRdb's version includes in-frame clones alone and lacks a portion of them. The sample lists 75,000 to 80,000 clones; about 91% were seen once. The chain couples TRBV6-5 to TRBJ2-7, with no clear D. The source material was PBMCs, sampled from a glioma patient whose treatment included an IDH1 peptide vaccine. This receptor was identified in a woman aged 50 to 65 with glioma. This chain's CDR3 is CASSYSESYEQYF. The CDR3 DNA reads TGTGCCAGCAGTTACTCAGAGAGCTACGAGCAGTACTTC.